One sample yielded the 5 T cell receptor beta chains listed below, sequenced in a study of T-cell reconstitution after alpha-beta-depleted transplantation in children. Preparation of the TCRbeta library involved a method that used unique molecular identifiers. Using its own MiXCR run on the PCR reads, TCRdb lists one record per CDR3 protein. The data contain 65,000 to 75,000 distinct CDR3 sequences, roughly 4.4% of them singletons. Sequencing used PBMCs, mostly from graft donor cells, obtained 180 days after TCRalphabeta/CD19-depleted stem cell transplant. The receptor set was obtained from a boy under two years old who had a stem cell transplant for acute myeloid leukemia, so the T cells may come from the graft donor.

There are many counts of this clonotype. V usage is TRBV29-1 and J usage is TRBJ2-4; TRBD2 aligns across 8 bases. Germline V gene data show CDR1 as SQVTM and CDR2 as ANQGSEA. V trimming: 4 bases; J trimming: 0 bases; junction bases outside the gene matches: 8. The CDR3 runs to 16 residues. Written as DNA, the CDR3 is TGCAGCGTTGCGAGCGGGGGAACCCTAGCCAAAAACATTCAGTACTTC. It yields the protein CSVASGGTLAKNIQYF.

This clonotype was found many times. The V and J genes are TRBV24-1 and TRBJ2-7, with D perhaps matching TRBD2 (6 bases). The CDR3 covers 14 residues. V was cut by 4 bases and J by 1 base, with 10 bases left in between. Germline CDR1 and CDR2: KGHDR and SFDVKD. CDR3 bases: TGTGCCACCAGTGAGGCGGGGCCTTCCTACGAGCAGTACTTC. Encoded protein: CATSEAGPSYEQYF.

This clonotype was counted ten times or more. V usage is TRBV7-9 and J usage is TRBJ2-7, with D perhaps matching TRBD1 (6 bases). The CDR3 has 12 residues. Deletions cut 5 bases from V and 6 bases from J, with 11 bases between. The germline CDR1 and CDR2 sequences are SEHNR and FQNEAQ (reference sequence). CDR3: CASSLNRAEQYV. The CDR3 bases are TGTGCCAGCAGCCTGAACAGGGCCGAGCAGTACGTC.

There are a few counts of this clonotype. This chain joins TRBV20-1 and TRBJ2-5, with a possible D match to TRBD2 (5 bases). The CDR3 contains 13 residues. V lost 1 base, J lost 3 bases, and 9 bases lay in between. CDR1 is DFQATT and CDR2 is SNEGSKA in the germline V gene (reference sequence). This CDR3 reads CSARAWGEETQYF. The CDR3, as DNA: TGCAGTGCTAGAGCATGGGGAGAAGAGACCCAGTACTTC.

This clonotype appeared many times. The junction differs from germline at one of its ends, possibly a read error. This chain links TRBV12-3 or TRBV12-4 with TRBJ1-6; 10 bases are shared with TRBD1. The CDR3 spans 15 residues. The chain's CDR3 is CASRGTGAYNSPLHF. CDR3 DNA: TGTGCCAGCAGAGGGACAGGGGCCTACAATTCACCCCTCCACTTT.